The next 3 T cell receptor beta chains were all read from a single sample in a study of Graves' ophthalmopathy and Graves' hyperthyroidism. Amplification from RNA transcripts yielded the TCR beta CDR3 regions. The workflow started with a first-round RT-PCR run with HTBI primers and then moved on to a second-round multiplex PCR. Each CDR3 protein is one row after TCRdb ran MiXCR on the multiplex PCR reads. The sample consists of roughly 500,000 distinct CDR3 sequences, around 14% of them appearing once. The sequencing input was blood. These receptors were collected from a woman in her thirties with Graves' ophthalmopathy.

This clonotype occurred many times. DNA for the CDR3: TGTGCCAGCAGCTCCCAACTCTATGGCTACACCTTC. It codes for CASSSQLYGYTF. This chain connects TRBV9 to TRBJ1-2; D unresolved. CDR3 size: 12 residues. With 4 bases removed from V and 4 bases from J, the gap between germline ends came to 8 bases. Germline V lookup: CDR1 SGDLS, CDR2 YYNGEE.

This clonotype was detected many times. The J gene is TRBJ2-5, the V gene TRBV10-2, with D uncertain. This CDR3 spans 16 amino acids. Germline V lookup: CDR1 WSHSY, CDR2 SAAADI. Trimming took off 8 bases at V and 2 bases at J, with 21 bases between the two ends. The CDR3 here is CASRIGSTWAQETQYF. The CDR3 DNA sequence: TGCGCCAGCCGTATTGGGTCGACGTGGGCACAAGAGACCCAGTACTTC.

This clonotype was seen ten or more times. This sequence joins TRBV2 and TRBJ2-6, with unresolved D. Trimming took off 2 bases at V and 1 base at J, with 6 bases between the two ends. The CDR3 consists of 15 residues. Germline CDR1 is SNHLY and CDR2 is FYNNEI. CDR3 sequence: CASSELGSGANVLTF. For the CDR3, the DNA is TGTGCCAGCAGTGAATTGGGTTCTGGGGCCAACGTCCTGACTTTC. Filled out from reference TRBV2 and TRBJ2-6, the complete variable domain reads EPEVTQTPSHQVTQMGQEVILRCVPISNHLYFYWYRQILGQKVEFLVSFYNNEISEKSEIFDDQFSVERPDGSNFTLKIRSTKLEDSAMYFCASSELGSGANVLTFGAGSRLTVL.